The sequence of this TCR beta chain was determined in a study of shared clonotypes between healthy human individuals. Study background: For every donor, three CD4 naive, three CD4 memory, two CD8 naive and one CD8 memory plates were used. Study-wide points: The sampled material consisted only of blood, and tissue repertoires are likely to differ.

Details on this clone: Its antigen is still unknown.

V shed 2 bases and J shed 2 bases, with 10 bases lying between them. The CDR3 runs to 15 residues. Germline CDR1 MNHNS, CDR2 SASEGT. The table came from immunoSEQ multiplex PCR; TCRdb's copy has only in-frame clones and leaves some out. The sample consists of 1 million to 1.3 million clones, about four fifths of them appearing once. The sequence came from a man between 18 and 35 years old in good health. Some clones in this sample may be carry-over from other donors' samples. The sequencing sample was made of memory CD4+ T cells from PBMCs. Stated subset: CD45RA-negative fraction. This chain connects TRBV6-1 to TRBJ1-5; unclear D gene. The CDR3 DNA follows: TGTGCCAGCAGTGAAATAGGGCGTGGCAATCAGCCCCAGCATTTT. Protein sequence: CASSEIGRGNQPQHF.